The 21 T cell receptor beta chains given below trace back to one sample, sequenced in a study of T cell changes during pregnancy in multiple sclerosis. This table comes from immunoSEQ multiplex PCR, and its TCRdb copy is limited to in-frame clones, with some not included. The table includes about 100,000 clones, about nine tenths detected once. Specimen: peripheral blood, collected after pregnancy. These receptor sequences come from a female donor with multiple sclerosis, enrolled in a pregnancy study.

The CDR3 spells CASSLAVGGVVSSIQYF. The CDR3 coding sequence is TGTGCCAGCAGCTTGGCCGTAGGGGGAGTGGTCTCGTCCATTCAGTACTTC. J is TRBJ2-4 and V is TRBV5-6, with D possibly matching TRBD1 (6 bases). Germline CDR1 reads SGHDT; CDR2 reads YYEEEE. Trimming cost V 0 bases and J 9 bases, with 22 bases left between them. This CDR3 spans 17 amino acids.

V and J are TRBV28 and TRBJ1-5; D gene unclear. Per germline, CDR1 MDHEN and CDR2 SYDVKM. The CDR3 is 14 residues long. Trimming left V 6 bases short and J 4 bases short, with 13 bases between. CDR3 sequence reads: CASRPTTGNQPQHF. The CDR3 nucleotides read TGTGCCAGCAGACCAACTACCGGGAATCAGCCCCAGCATTTT.

V usage is TRBV11-1 and J usage is TRBJ1-6; TRBD1 is a possible D gene (5 bases). Germline CDR1 reads SGHAT; CDR2 reads FQDESV (reference sequence). This CDR3 contains 16 residues. V dropped 3 bases and J dropped 7 bases, with 16 bases sitting between them. In DNA, the CDR3 is TGTGCCAGCAGCTTGGAAGGGGACTCCCTCAATTCACCCCTCCACTTT. It translates to CASSLEGDSLNSPLHF. Complete variable domain (other parts from reference TRBV11-1 and TRBJ1-6): EAEVAQSPRYKITEKSQAVAFWCDPISGHATLYWYRQILGQGPELLVQFQDESVVDDSQLPKDRFSAERLKGVDSTLKIQPAELGDSAMYLCASSLEGDSLNSPLHFGNGTRLTVT.

The chain carries TRBV5-6 and TRBJ1-6; TRBD1 matches at 7 bases. V lost 4 bases, J lost 10 bases, and 11 bases stayed unmatched. CDR3 length equals 15 residues. Germline values: CDR1 SGHDT, CDR2 YYEEEE. CDR3 sequence (DNA): TGTGCCAGCAGCCTCAGACAGGGTCGGGACTCACCCCTCCACTTT. Translated, it gives CASSLRQGRDSPLHF. Together with reference TRBV5-6 and TRBJ1-6, the CDR3 gives the full variable domain: DAGVTQSPTHLIKTRGQQVTLRCSPKSGHDTVSWYQQALGQGPQFIFQYYEEEERQRGNFPDRFSGHQFPNYSSELNVNALLLGDSALYLCASSLRQGRDSPLHFGNGTRLTVT.

This clone was picked up one time. The rearrangement uses TRBV7-9 and TRBJ2-7; a weak D match, TRBD1 (5 bases). This CDR3 is built from 15 residues. V was clipped by 5 bases and J by 2 bases, with 16 bases between them. CDR1 is SEHNR, CDR2 FQNEAQ, per germline (reference sequence). CDR3 coding DNA: TGTGCCAGCAGCCCATCGCAGGGTTCCGCCTACGAGCAGTACTTC. Amino acid sequence: CASSPSQGSAYEQYF.

The chain is built from TRBV20-1 and TRBJ1-1; D is unclear. This CDR3 region has 10 residues. Trimming removed 7 bases at V and 10 bases at J, with 13 bases between. CDR1 is DFQATT and CDR2 is SNEGSKA in the germline V gene (reference sequence). The CDR3 sequence is CSVVVEVAFF. The CDR3 region has the DNA TGCAGTGTCGTAGTAGAGGTAGCTTTCTTT.

V gene TRBV6-1 combines with J gene TRBJ2-2, with TRBD2 as a possible D gene (5 bases). Deletions cut 7 bases from V and 6 bases from J, with 12 bases between. The CDR3 consists of 13 residues. Germline CDR1 MNHNS, CDR2 SASEGT. In DNA, the CDR3 is TGTGCCAGCACGGGCTTCGGGGCCGGGGAGCTGTTTTTT. Protein: CASTGFGAGELFF.

V and J are TRBV19 and TRBJ2-3, with 7 bases identical to TRBD2. The germline V gene has CDR1 LNHDA and CDR2 SQIVND (reference sequence). V was pared by 4 bases and J by 0 bases, with 7 bases of the junction left unmatched. CDR3 length: 16 amino acids. The chain's CDR3 is CASSTRGGVSTDTQYF. The CDR3 nucleotides read TGTGCCAGTAGTACTCGGGGAGGGGTTAGCACAGATACGCAGTATTTT.

The chain couples TRBV11-2 to TRBJ2-5; 10 bases are shared with TRBD2. With V trimmed by 8 bases and J by 2 bases, 2 bases remained unmatched. Germline V gene lookup returns CDR1 SGHAT and CDR2 FQNNGV. The CDR3 has 13 residues. CDR3 DNA sequence: TGTGCCAGCCGGACTAGCGGACAAGAGACCCAGTACTTC. Translation: CASRTSGQETQYF.

The V call is TRBV5-1, the J call TRBJ1-4, with TRBD1 matching over 9 bases. Germline CDR1 and CDR2: SGHRS and YFSETQ. V was clipped by 4 bases and J by 7 bases; unmatched bases: 8. The CDR3 is 15 residues long. The CDR3, as DNA: TGCGCCAGCAGCCCCCGGGGACAGGGCGGTGAAAAACTGTTTTTT. It translates to CASSPRGQGGEKLFF.

The chain recombines TRBV19 with TRBJ1-5, with D perhaps matching TRBD1 (5 bases). Germline CDR1 and CDR2: LNHDA and SQIVND (reference sequence). CDR3 size: 15 residues. V lost 8 bases to trimming and J lost 0 bases, with 14 bases between them. The CDR3 nucleotides read TGTGCCAGTTCTCAGGGTCAGAATAGCAATCAGCCCCAGCATTTT. Its protein is CASSQGQNSNQPQHF. Looking up the rest from reference TRBV19 and TRBJ1-5 gives the full variable domain: DGGITQSPKYLFRKEGQNVTLSCEQNLNHDAMYWYRQDPGQGLRLIYYSQIVNDFQKGDIAEGYSVSREKKESFPLTVTSAQKNPTAFYLCASSQGQNSNQPQHFGDGTRLSIL.

The CDR3 loop reads CASSLTATNTGELFF. The CDR3 DNA sequence: TGTGCCAGCAGCTTAACGGCCACGAACACCGGGGAGCTGTTTTTT. This chain uses TRBV7-3 with TRBJ2-2; D is unresolved. The CDR3 covers 15 residues. Germline V lookup: CDR1 SGHTA, CDR2 FQGTGA. Trimming shortened V by 0 bases and J by 0 bases, and 5 bases separated the two germline ends.

V and J are TRBV12-5 and TRBJ1-2; D is uncertain. The CDR3 extends over 16 amino acids. With 0 bases removed from V and 7 bases from J, the gap between germline ends came to 18 bases. Germline V gene lookup returns CDR1 LGHNT and CDR2 FRNRAP. This CDR3 reads CASGLVLSRGGGGYTF. The CDR3 nucleotides read TGTGCTAGTGGTTTGGTACTCTCCCGGGGAGGTGGTGGCTACACCTTC.

The rearrangement links TRBV9 to TRBJ2-5; TRBD1 agrees at 8 bases. Germline V CDR1 and CDR2: SGDLS, YYNGEE. V shed 0 bases, J shed 4 bases, and the junction held 5 bases outside the gene matches. This CDR3 comprises 15 residues. The DNA for the CDR3 is TGTGCCAGCAGCGTAGGGCAGGGGGCGTTAGAGACCCAGTACTTC. The encoded protein is CASSVGQGALETQYF.

This clone came up a few times. The gene calls are TRBV5-4 and TRBJ1-6; D remains ambiguous. Per germline, CDR1 SGHNT and CDR2 YYREEE (reference sequence). The CDR3 contains 16 residues. V dropped 0 bases and J dropped 7 bases, with 14 bases sitting between them. The CDR3 nucleotides read TGTGCCAGCAGCTTGGGAGGGATACGAACAAATTCACCCCTCCACTTT. Residues: CASSLGGIRTNSPLHF.

The J gene is TRBJ1-1, the V gene TRBV28, with 7 bases matching TRBD1. The CDR3 loop spans 15 amino acids. CDR1 is MDHEN, CDR2 SYDVKM, per germline. The V segment lost 3 bases and the J segment 3 bases; nucleotides outside the gene matches: 7. For the CDR3, the DNA is TGTGCCAGCAGTTTCTCGACAGGGTTGTACACTGAAGCTTTCTTT. Protein sequence: CASSFSTGLYTEAFF.

This chain connects TRBV29-1 to TRBJ1-1, with a tentative D call TRBD1 (5 bases). The CDR3 extends over 13 amino acids. V was clipped by 7 bases and J by 3 bases, with 15 bases between them. Per the germline V gene, CDR1 is SQVTM and CDR2 is ANQGSEA. The CDR3 bases are TGCAGCGCTGGAGGGGTTGTGGACACTGAAGCTTTCTTT. Encoded protein: CSAGGVVDTEAFF.

Points on this clone: It is unclear where the CDR3 begins or ends on the DNA, so no DNA is shown, and the CDR3 is as TCRdb lists it. V usage is TRBV27 and J usage is TRBJ2-2; TRBD2, the D gene given by the table, was not confirmed from the DNA. 14 amino acids form the CDR3, both terminal residues included. Germline CDR1 is MNHEY and CDR2 is SMNVEV (reference sequence). The CDR3: CASSSSSLAGELFF.

The chain carries TRBV7-2 and TRBJ2-2; 9 nucleotides match TRBD1. Looked up from germline, CDR1 is SGHTA and CDR2 is FQGNSA. The CDR3 has 15 residues. V lost 2 bases and J lost 6; bases outside the gene matches: 4. This chain's CDR3 is CASSLLQGASGELFF. CDR3 in DNA: TGTGCCAGCAGCTTACTACAGGGGGCCTCCGGGGAGCTGTTTTTT.

The sample holds a few counts of this clone. The chain recombines TRBV5-6 with TRBJ1-1; possible D gene TRBD1, 5 bases. Trimming shortened V by 4 bases and J by 3 bases, and 13 bases separated the two germline ends. The germline V gene has CDR1 SGHDT and CDR2 YYEEEE. This CDR3 is 14 amino acids long. CDR3 DNA sequence: TGTGCCAGCAGCCCACCCACGACAGACACTGAAGCTTTCTTT. It codes for CASSPPTTDTEAFF.

The chain carries TRBV28 and TRBJ1-1, with 8 bases identical to TRBD1. V shed 6 bases, J shed 6 bases, and the junction held 6 bases outside the gene matches. This CDR3 is built from 13 residues. CDR1 is MDHEN and CDR2 is SYDVKM in the germline V gene. This CDR3 is CASRSGGRAEAFF. Written as DNA, the CDR3 is TGTGCCAGCAGATCAGGGGGCAGGGCTGAAGCTTTCTTT.